Only a few counts were recorded for the clone carrying this T cell receptor beta chain. The data originate from a study of T cell changes during pregnancy in multiple sclerosis. CDR1 MGHRA and CDR2 YSYEKL come from the germline V gene. This CDR3 is 11 amino acids long. V was pared by 3 bases and J by 9 bases, with 6 bases between. Sequencing used immunoSEQ multiplex PCR; TCRdb keeps in-frame clones, though not all of them. Of under 50,000 clones in the sample, roughly nine tenths are singletons; the top ten hold more than 5%. The material sequenced was CD8+ T cells from peripheral blood mononuclear cells, taken in the third trimester of pregnancy. The clonotype was recovered from a female donor with multiple sclerosis, enrolled in a pregnancy study. The chain carries TRBV4-1 and TRBJ2-1, with D unresolved. The CDR3 DNA sequence: TGCGCCAGCAGCCAGTCCCGTGAGCAGTTCTTC. Protein product: CASSQSREQFF.